This T cell receptor (beta chain) emerged from a study of response to subunit inactivated influenza vaccine. This clonotype has just a few counts. The CDR3 contains 15 residues. V shed 2 bases and J shed 0 bases, with 8 bases lying between them. A single record per CDR3 protein comes from TCRdb applying MiXCR to the RT-PCR reads. Altogether hundreds of thousands of distinct CDR3 sequences are present, roughly 13% being singletons, with the ten largest covering 13%. Source: PBMCs from blood, taken 45 days after vaccination. The rearrangement links TRBV12-3 or TRBV12-4 to TRBJ2-1; D gene unclear. This TCR came from a man over 45 who received an inactivated influenza vaccine. CDR3 in DNA: TGTGCCAGCAGTTTATACGGTGTCTCCTACAATGAGCAGTTCTTC. Protein sequence: CASSLYGVSYNEQFF.